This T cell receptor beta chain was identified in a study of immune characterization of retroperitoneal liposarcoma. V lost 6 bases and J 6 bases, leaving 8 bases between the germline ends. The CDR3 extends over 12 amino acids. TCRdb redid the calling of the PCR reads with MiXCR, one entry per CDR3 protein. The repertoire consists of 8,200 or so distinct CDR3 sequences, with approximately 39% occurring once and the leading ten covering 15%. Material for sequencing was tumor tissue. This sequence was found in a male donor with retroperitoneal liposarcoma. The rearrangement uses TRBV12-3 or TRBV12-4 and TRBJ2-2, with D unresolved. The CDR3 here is CASSPWAGELFF. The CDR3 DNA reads TGTGCCAGCAGCCCCTGGGCCGGGGAGCTGTTTTTT.